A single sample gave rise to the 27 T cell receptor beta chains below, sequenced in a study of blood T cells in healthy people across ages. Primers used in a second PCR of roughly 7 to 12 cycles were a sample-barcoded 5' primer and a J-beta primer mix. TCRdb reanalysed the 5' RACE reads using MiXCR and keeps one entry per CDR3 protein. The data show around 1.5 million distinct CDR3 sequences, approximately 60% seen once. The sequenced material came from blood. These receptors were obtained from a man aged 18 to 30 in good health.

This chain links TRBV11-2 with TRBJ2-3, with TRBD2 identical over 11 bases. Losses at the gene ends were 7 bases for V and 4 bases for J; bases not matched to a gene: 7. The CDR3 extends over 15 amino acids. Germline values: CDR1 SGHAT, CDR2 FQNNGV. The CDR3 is CASNLLAGVPDTQYF. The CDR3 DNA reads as TGTGCCAGCAATTTACTAGCGGGGGTCCCAGATACGCAGTATTTT.

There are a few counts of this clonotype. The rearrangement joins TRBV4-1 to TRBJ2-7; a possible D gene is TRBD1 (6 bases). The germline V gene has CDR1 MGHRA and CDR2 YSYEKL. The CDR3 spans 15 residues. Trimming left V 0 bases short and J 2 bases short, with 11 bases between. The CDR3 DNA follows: TGCGCCAGCAGCCAAGATCCTCAGGGGCCCTACGAGCAGTACTTC. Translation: CASSQDPQGPYEQYF.

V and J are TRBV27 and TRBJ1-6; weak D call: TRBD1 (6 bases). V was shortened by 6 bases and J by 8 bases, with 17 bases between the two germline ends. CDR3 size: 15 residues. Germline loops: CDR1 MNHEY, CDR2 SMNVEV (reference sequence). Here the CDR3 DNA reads TGTGCCAGCAGCGCCCGTCGAGGGGGAGATTCACCCCTCCACTTT. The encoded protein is CASSARRGGDSPLHF.

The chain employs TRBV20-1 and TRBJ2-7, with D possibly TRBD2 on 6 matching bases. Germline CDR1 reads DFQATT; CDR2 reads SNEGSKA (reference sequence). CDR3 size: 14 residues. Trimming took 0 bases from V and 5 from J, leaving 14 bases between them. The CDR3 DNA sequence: TGCAGTGCTAGAGATGCCCGCCGGGGGAACGAGCAGTACTTC. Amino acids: CSARDARRGNEQYF.

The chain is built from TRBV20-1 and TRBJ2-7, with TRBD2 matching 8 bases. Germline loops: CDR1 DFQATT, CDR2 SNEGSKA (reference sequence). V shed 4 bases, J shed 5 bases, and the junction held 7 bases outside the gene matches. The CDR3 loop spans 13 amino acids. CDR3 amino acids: CSAIGAGVNEQYF. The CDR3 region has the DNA TGCAGTGCTATAGGAGCGGGAGTTAACGAGCAGTACTTC.

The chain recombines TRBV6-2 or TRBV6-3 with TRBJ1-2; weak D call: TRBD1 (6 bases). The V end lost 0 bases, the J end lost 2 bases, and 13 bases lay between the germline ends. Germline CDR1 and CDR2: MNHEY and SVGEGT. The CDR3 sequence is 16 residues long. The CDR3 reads CASSYSEGGGNYGYTF. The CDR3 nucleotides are TGTGCCAGCAGTTACTCGGAAGGGGGGGGCAACTATGGCTACACCTTC.

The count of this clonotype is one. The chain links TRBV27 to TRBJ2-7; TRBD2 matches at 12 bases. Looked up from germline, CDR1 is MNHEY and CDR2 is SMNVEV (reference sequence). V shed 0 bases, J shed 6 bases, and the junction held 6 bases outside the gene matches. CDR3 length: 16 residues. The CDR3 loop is CASSLSGLAGPAEQYF. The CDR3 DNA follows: TGTGCCAGCAGTTTATCCGGACTAGCGGGACCAGCCGAGCAGTACTTC.

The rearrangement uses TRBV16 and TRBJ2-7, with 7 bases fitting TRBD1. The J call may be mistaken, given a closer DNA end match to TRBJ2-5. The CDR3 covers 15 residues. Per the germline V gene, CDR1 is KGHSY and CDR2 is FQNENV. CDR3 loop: CASSPTSQGVETQYF. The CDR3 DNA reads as TGTGCCAGCAGCCCAACATCCCAGGGGGTCGAGACCCAGTACTTC.

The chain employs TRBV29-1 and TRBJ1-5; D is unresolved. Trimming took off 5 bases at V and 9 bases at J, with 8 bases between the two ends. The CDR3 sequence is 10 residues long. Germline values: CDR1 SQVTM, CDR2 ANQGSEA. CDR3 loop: CSVRRGPQHF. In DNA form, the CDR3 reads TGCAGCGTTAGGCGGGGGCCCCAGCATTTT.

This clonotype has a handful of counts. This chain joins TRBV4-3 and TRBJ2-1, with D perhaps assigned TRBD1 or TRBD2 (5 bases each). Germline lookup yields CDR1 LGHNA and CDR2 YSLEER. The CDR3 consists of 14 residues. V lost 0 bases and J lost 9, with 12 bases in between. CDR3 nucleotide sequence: TGCGCCAGCAGCCAAGATCCGAGGGGACGTGAGCAGTTCTTC. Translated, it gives CASSQDPRGREQFF.

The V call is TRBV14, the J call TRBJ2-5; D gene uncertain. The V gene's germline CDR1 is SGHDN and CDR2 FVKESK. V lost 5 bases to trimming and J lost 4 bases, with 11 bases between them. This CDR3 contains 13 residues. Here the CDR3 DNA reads TGTGCCAGCAGCTATAACGTCGGAGAGACCCAGTACTTC. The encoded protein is CASSYNVGETQYF.

Here the CDR3 DNA reads TGCAGTGCTGCAGGGGACGAGAACGATGAGCAGTTCTTC. Encoded protein: CSAAGDENDEQFF. V usage is TRBV20-1 and J usage is TRBJ2-1, with D perhaps TRBD1 (6 bases). In germline, CDR1 is DFQATT, CDR2 SNEGSKA (reference sequence). Trimming took 5 bases from V and 8 from J, leaving 16 bases between them. CDR3 size: 13 residues.

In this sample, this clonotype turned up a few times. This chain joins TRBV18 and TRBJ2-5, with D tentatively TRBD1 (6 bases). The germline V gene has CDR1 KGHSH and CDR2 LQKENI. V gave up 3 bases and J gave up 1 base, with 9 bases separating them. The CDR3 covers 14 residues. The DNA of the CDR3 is TGTGCCAGCTCACCTCGGGACATCCAAGAGACCCAGTACTTC. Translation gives CASSPRDIQETQYF.

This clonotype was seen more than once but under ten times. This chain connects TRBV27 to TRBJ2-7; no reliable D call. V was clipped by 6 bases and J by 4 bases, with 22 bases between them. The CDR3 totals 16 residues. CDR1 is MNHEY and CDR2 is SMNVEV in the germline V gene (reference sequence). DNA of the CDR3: TGTGCCAGCAGCCAACATCCCACCCTTAACCCATACGAGCAGTACTTC. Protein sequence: CASSQHPTLNPYEQYF.

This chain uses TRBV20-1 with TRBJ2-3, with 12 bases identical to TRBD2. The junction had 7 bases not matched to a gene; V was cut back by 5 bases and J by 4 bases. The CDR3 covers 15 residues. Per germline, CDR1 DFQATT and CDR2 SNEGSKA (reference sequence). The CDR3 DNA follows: TGCAGTGCTCGTGGGACTAGCGGGTTTTCAGATACGCAGTATTTT. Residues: CSARGTSGFSDTQYF.

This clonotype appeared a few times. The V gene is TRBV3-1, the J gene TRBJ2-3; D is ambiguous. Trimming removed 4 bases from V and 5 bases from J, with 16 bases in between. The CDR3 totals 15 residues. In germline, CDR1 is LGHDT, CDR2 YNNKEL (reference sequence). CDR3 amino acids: CASSPPHRPRDTQYF. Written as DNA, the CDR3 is TGTGCCAGCAGCCCCCCACACCGTCCTCGAGATACGCAGTATTTT.

This CDR3 reads CSVEDPGISYEQYF. Written as DNA, the CDR3 is TGCAGCGTTGAAGACCCCGGGATCTCCTACGAGCAGTACTTC. The chain combines TRBV29-1 with TRBJ2-7, with a tentative D call TRBD2 (5 bases). Germline loops: CDR1 SQVTM, CDR2 ANQGSEA. Trimming removed 0 bases from V and 0 bases from J, with 9 bases in between. The CDR3 is 14 residues long.

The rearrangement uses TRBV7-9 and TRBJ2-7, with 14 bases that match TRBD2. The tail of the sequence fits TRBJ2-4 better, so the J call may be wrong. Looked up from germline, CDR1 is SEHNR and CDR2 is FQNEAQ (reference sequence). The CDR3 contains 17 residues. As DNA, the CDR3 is TGTGCCAGCAGCTTGTTCCCGGGACTAGCGGGGGTAAACATTCAGTACTTC. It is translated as CASSLFPGLAGVNIQYF.

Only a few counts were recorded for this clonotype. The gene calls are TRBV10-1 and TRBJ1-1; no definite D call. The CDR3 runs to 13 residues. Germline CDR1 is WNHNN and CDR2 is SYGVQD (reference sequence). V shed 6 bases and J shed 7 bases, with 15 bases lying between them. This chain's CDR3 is CASRVTLLDEAFF. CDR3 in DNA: TGCGCCAGCAGGGTGACATTGTTGGATGAAGCTTTCTTT.

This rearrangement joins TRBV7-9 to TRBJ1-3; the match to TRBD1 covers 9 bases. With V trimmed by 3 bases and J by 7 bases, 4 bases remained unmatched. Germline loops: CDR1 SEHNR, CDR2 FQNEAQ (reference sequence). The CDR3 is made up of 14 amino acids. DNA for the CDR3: TGTGCCAGCAGCTTGGGGACAGGGATCAACACCATATATTTT. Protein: CASSLGTGINTIYF.

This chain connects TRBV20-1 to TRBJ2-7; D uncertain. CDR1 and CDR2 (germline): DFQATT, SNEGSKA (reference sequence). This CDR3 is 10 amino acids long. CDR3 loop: CIPSGTEQYF. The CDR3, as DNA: TGCATCCCTTCGGGCACAGAGCAGTACTTC.

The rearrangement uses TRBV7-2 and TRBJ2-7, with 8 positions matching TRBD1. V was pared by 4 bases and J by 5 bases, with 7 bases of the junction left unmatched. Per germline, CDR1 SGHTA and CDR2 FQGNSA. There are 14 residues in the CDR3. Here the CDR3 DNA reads TGTGCCAGCAGCTCACTGACAGGGGTCAACGAGCAGTACTTC. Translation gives CASSSLTGVNEQYF.

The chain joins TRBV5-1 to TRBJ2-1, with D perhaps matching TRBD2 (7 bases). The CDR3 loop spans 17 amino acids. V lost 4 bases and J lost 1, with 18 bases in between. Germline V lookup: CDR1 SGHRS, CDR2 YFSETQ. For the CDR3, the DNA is TGCGCCAGCAGCGTTCAAATGGGGGGGACATCCTACAATGAGCAGTTCTTC. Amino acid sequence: CASSVQMGGTSYNEQFF.

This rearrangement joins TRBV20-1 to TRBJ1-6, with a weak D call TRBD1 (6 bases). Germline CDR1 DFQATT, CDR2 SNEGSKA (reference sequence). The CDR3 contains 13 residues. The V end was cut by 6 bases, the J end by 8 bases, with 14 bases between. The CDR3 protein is CSAGDRLHSPLHF. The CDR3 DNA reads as TGCAGTGCGGGAGACAGGTTACATTCACCCCTCCACTTT.

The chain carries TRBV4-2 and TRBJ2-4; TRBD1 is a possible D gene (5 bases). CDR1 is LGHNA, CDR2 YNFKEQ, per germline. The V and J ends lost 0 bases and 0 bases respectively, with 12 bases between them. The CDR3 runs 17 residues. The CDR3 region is CASSQEWTTLAKNIQYF. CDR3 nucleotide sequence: TGTGCCAGCAGCCAAGAATGGACAACACTAGCCAAAAACATTCAGTACTTC.

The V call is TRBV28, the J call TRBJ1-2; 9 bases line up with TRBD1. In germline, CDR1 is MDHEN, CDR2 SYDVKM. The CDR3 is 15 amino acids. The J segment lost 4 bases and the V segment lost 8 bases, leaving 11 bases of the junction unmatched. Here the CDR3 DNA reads TGTGCCAGCTCAACGGGGACAGGGAGAGTCTATGGCTACACCTTC. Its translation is CASSTGTGRVYGYTF.

This CDR3 reads CASSQDTGYGDNEQFF. The CDR3 DNA reads as TGCGCCAGCAGCCAAGATACGGGCTACGGGGACAATGAGCAGTTCTTC. J is TRBJ2-1 and V is TRBV4-3; the D gene is possibly TRBD2 (5 bases). The V gene's germline CDR1 is LGHNA and CDR2 YSLEER. Trimming left V 0 bases short and J 5 bases short, with 14 bases between. The CDR3 totals 16 residues.